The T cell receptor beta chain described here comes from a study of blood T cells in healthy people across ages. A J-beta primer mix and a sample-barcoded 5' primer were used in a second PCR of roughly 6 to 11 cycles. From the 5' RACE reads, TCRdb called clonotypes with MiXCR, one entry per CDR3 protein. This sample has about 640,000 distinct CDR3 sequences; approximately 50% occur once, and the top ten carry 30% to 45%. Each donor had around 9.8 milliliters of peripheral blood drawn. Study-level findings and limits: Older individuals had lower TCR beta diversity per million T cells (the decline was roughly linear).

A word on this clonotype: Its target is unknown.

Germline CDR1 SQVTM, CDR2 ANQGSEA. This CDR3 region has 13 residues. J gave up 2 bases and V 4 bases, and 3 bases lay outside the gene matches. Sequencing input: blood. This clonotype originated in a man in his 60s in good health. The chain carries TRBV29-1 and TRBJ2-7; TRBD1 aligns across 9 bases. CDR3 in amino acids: CSVGQGGPYEQYF. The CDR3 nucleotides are TGCAGCGTTGGACAGGGGGGCCCCTACGAGCAGTACTTC.